A single sample is the source of the 5 T cell receptor beta chains below, sequenced in a study of T cell responses to AZD1222 COVID-19 vaccine. Clones were sequenced by immunoSEQ multiplex PCR, and TCRdb holds only the in-frame ones, with some missing. Among hundreds of thousands of clones listed, around 92% were seen once. The sample was peripheral blood, taken 28 days after the second AZD1222 dose. The receptor source for this set is an adult who received the AZD1222 COVID-19 vaccine.

CDR3 coding DNA: TGTGCCAGCAGTGGTGATACGCAGTATTTT. Translation: CASSGDTQYF. The chain recombines TRBV27 with TRBJ2-3, with D unclear. CDR3 length: 10 residues. Germline CDR1 is MNHEY and CDR2 is SMNVEV (reference sequence). V lost 5 bases to trimming and J lost 6 bases, with 3 bases between them.

CDR3 nucleotides: TGTGCCAGTAGCCCAGGGGGCGGCTACAATGAGCAGTTCTTC. It is translated as CASSPGGGYNEQFF. This chain links TRBV19 with TRBJ2-1, with TRBD1 matching 8 bases. CDR1 and CDR2 from the germline V gene are LNHDA and SQIVND (reference sequence). Trimming removed 6 bases from V and 3 bases from J; junction bases left unmatched: 4. This CDR3 spans 14 amino acids.

This clone appeared a few times. The chain employs TRBV6-1 and TRBJ1-5; no definite D call. This CDR3 is built from 15 residues. Trimming pared 0 bases from V and 2 bases from J, leaving 8 bases between. Germline V gives CDR1 MNHNS, CDR2 SASEGT. The CDR3 is CASSEAGLGNQPQHF. The CDR3 coding sequence is TGTGCCAGCAGTGAAGCTGGGCTGGGCAATCAGCCCCAGCATTTT.

V usage is TRBV3-1 (or the pseudogene TRBV3-2) and J usage is TRBJ2-7, with D perhaps matching TRBD2 (5 bases). The CDR3 is 14 residues long. V shed 1 base and J shed 2 bases, with 9 bases lying between them. Germline lookup yields CDR1 LGHDT and CDR2 YNNKEL (reference sequence). Here the CDR3 DNA reads TGTGCCAGCAGCCAAGCTGAGGGTACCTACGAGCAGTACTTC. Translation: CASSQAEGTYEQYF.

The chain joins TRBV2 to TRBJ2-2; D is possibly TRBD2 (6 bases). Trimming pared 8 bases from V and 4 bases from J, leaving 11 bases between. The CDR3 spans 13 residues. The V gene's germline CDR1 is SNHLY and CDR2 FYNNEI. CDR3 residues: CASWGLLTGELFF. CDR3 coding DNA: TGTGCCAGCTGGGGACTCCTCACCGGGGAGCTGTTTTTT.